This is a list of T cell receptor beta chains from one sample in a study of post-analysis software for immune sequencing data. TCRdb fed the PCR reads into MiXCR, producing one record per CDR3 protein. The sample has 600,000 to 750,000 distinct CDR3 sequences, approximately 59% seen once; the top ten hold 11%. The sequenced material came from blood. Receptors originate from a girl aged 2-10 years with multiple sclerosis. Each CDR3 is given with its conserved first and last residue. A D gene is named only where the DNA matches it firmly. The size of a clone is reported for some rows only, either as once, few or many, or as a class for expanded clones.

>TRBV6-6|few|TRBJ2-7|TRBD1
CASSYRDSAYF
TGTGCCAGCAGTTACAGGGACAGTGCGTACTTC
>TRBV4-1|once|TRBJ1-1|NA
CASSQGSRDFEAFF
TGCGCCAGCAGCCAAGGCAGTCGGGACTTTGAAGCTTTCTTT
>TRBV29-1|NA|TRBJ1-4|TRBD1
CSVTGTGRATNEKLFF
TGCAGCGTAACCGGGACAGGGCGTGCAACTAATGAAAAACTGTTTTTT
>TRBV28|NA|TRBJ2-2|TRBD2
CASTTLGTSGRYTGELFF
TGTGCCAGCACTACCTTGGGAACTAGCGGGAGATACACCGGGGAGCTGTTTTTT
>TRBV10-3|NA|TRBJ1-5|NA
CAISSEGQQPQHF
TGTGCCATCAGTTCGGAGGGTCAGCAGCCCCAGCATTTT
>TRBV7-9|NA|TRBJ1-2|TRBD1
CASSPWTGGGGYTF
TGTGCCAGCAGCCCGTGGACAGGGGGCGGAGGCTACACCTTC
>TRBV6-2/TRBV6-3|NA|TRBJ1-5|NA
CASSYMGFGNQPQHF
TGTGCCAGCAGTTATATGGGGTTCGGCAATCAGCCCCAGCATTTT
>TRBV10-2|NA|TRBJ2-1|NA
CASWVAPHGEQFF
TGCGCCAGCTGGGTAGCCCCTCATGGTGAGCAGTTCTTC
>TRBV18|NA|TRBJ1-2|TRBD1
CASSPRTGMGYTF
TGTGCCAGCTCACCACGGACAGGGATGGGCTACACCTTC
>TRBV29-1|NA|TRBJ2-5|NA
CRFGCQETQYF
TGCAGGTTCGGTTGTCAAGAGACCCAGTACTTC
>TRBV4-3|NA|TRBJ2-1|TRBD1
CASSQDGTGYEAEQFF
TGCGCCAGCAGCCAAGATGGGACAGGGTACGAGGCTGAGCAGTTCTTC
>TRBV6-1|few|TRBJ2-3|NA
CASSEGGSGDTQYF
TGTGCCAGCAGTGAGGGGGGAAGCGGAGATACGCAGTATTTT
>TRBV7-9|NA|TRBJ2-1|TRBD2
CVSSLVGLDIRQSEQFF
TGTGTCAGCAGCTTAGTGGGACTAGATATTCGGCAATCTGAGCAGTTCTTC
>TRBV7-2|NA|TRBJ2-1|NA
CASSLGTGGSREQFF
TGTGCCAGCAGCTTAGGTACAGGTGGGTCTAGGGAGCAGTTCTTC
>TRBV12-3/TRBV12-4|NA|TRBJ1-2|NA
CASSGNSPYGYTF
TGTGCCAGCAGCGGGAATTCCCCCTATGGCTACACCTTC
>TRBV7-9|once|TRBJ2-1|NA
CASSFKGGAFISYNEQFF
TGTGCCAGCAGCTTTAAGGGTGGGGCCTTTATCTCTTACAATGAGCAGTTCTTC
>TRBV6-1|NA|TRBJ2-5|TRBD2
CASRSSSGAGGTQYF
TGTGCCAGCAGGAGCAGCAGCGGGGCCGGGGGGACCCAGTACTTC
>TRBV4-3|NA|TRBJ1-2|NA
CASSQEWGGYGYTF
TGCGCCAGCAGCCAAGAGTGGGGGGGCTATGGCTACACCTTC
>TRBV29-1|NA|TRBJ1-1|NA
CSAGAKNTEAFF
TGCAGCGCCGGCGCGAAGAACACTGAAGCTTTCTTT
>TRBV5-5|NA|TRBJ2-5|TRBD1
CASSQYRGLETQYF
TGTGCCAGCAGCCAATACAGGGGTTTGGAGACCCAGTACTTC
>TRBV18|NA|TRBJ2-6|NA
CASSPFLGRSGANVLTF
TGTGCCAGCTCACCATTTCTAGGGCGCTCTGGGGCCAACGTCCTGACTTTC
>TRBV13|NA|TRBJ2-7|NA
CASSEALHEQYF
TGTGCCAGCAGCGAGGCTCTTCACGAGCAGTACTTC